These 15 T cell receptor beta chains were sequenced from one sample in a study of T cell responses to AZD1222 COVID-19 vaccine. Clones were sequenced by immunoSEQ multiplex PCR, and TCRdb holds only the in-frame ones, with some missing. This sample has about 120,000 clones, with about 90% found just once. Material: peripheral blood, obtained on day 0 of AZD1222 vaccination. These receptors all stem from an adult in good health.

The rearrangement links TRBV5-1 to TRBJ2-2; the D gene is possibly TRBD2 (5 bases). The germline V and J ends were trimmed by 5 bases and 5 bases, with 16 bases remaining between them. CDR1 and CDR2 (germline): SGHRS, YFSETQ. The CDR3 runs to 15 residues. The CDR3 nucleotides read TGCGCCAGCAGATCCGGAGGATTAAGAACCGGGGAGCTGTTTTTT. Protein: CASRSGGLRTGELFF. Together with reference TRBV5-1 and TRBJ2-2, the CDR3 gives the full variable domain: KAGVTQTPRYLIKTRGQQVTLSCSPISGHRSVSWYQQTPGQGLQFLFEYFSETQRNKGNFPGRFSGRQFSNSRSEMNVSTLELGDSALYLCASRSGGLRTGELFFGEGSRLTVL.

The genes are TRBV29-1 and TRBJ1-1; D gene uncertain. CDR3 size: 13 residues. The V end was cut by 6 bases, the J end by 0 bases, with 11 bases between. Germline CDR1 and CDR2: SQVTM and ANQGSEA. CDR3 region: CSVMTHLNTEAFF. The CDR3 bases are TGCAGCGTAATGACTCACCTGAACACTGAAGCTTTCTTT.

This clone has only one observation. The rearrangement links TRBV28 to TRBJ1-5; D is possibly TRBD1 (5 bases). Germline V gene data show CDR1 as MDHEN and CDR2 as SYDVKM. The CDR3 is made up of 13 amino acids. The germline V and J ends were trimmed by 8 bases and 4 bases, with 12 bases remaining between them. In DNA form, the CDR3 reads TGTGCCAGCGTGGGAGGGGTAAATCAGCCCCAGCATTTT. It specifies CASVGGVNQPQHF.

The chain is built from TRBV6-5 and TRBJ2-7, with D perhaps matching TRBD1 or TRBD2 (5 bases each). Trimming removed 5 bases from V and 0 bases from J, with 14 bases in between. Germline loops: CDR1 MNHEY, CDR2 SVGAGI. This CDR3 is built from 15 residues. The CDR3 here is CASSPGTLASYEQYF. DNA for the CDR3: TGTGCCAGCAGTCCCGGGACGCTGGCCTCCTACGAGCAGTACTTC.

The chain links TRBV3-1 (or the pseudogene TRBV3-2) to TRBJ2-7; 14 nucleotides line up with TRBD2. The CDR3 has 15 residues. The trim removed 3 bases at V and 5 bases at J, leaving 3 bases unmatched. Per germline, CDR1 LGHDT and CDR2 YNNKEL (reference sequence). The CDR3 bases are TGTGCCAGCAGCCAGGGACTAGCGGGAGTCGACGAGCAGTACTTC. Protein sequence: CASSQGLAGVDEQYF.

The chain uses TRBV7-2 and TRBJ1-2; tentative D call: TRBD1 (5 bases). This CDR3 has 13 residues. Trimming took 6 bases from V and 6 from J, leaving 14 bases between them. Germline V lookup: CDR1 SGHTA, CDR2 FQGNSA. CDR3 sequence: CASSPVGVNGYTF. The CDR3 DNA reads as TGTGCCAGCAGTCCGGTGGGGGTGAATGGCTACACCTTC.

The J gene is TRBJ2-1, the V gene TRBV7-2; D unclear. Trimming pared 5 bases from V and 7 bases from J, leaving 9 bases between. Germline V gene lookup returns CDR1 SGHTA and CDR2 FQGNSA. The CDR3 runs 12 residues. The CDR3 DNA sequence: TGTGCCAGCAGCCGTAATGTGAATGAGCAGTTCTTC. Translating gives CASSRNVNEQFF.

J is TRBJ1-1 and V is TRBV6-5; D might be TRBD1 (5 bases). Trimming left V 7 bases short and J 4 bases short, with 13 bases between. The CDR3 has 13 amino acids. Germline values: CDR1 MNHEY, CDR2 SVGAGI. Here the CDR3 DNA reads TGTGCCAGCACTCCCGGGGCGTCCACTGAAGCTTTCTTT. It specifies CASTPGASTEAFF.

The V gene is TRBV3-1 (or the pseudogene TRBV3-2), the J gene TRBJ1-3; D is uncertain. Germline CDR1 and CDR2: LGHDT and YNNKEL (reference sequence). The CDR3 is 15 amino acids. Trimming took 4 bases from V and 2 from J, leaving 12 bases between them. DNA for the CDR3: TGTGCCAGCAGCCCCAGTTTTTCGGCTGGAAACACCATATATTTT. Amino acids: CASSPSFSAGNTIYF.

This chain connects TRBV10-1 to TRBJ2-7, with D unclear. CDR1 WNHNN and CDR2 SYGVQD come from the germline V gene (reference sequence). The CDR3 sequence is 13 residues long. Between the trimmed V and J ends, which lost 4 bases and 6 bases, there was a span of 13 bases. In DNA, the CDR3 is TGCGCCAGCAGTGCGTACCGGGTCTCCGAGCAGTACTTC. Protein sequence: CASSAYRVSEQYF.

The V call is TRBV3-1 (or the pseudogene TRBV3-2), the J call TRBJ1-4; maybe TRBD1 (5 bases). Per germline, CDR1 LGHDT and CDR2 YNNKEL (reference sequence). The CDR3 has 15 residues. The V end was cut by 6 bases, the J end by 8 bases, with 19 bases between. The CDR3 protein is CASSQMGQGMEKLFF. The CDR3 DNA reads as TGTGCCAGCAGTCAAATGGGCCAGGGTATGGAAAAACTGTTTTTT.

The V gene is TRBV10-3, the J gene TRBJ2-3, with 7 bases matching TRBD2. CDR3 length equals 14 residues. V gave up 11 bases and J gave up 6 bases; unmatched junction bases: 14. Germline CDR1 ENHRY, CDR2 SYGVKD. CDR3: CAAREPKGGDTQYF. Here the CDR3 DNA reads TGTGCCGCGAGGGAGCCGAAGGGAGGGGATACGCAGTATTTT.

CDR3 sequence (DNA): TGTGCCAGCAGGAACACCGGGGAGCTGTTTTTT. Its protein is CASRNTGELFF. This rearrangement joins TRBV12-3 or TRBV12-4 to TRBJ2-2, with D unresolved. CDR3 length equals 11 residues. Trimming shortened V by 6 bases and J by 1 base, and 0 bases separated the two germline ends.

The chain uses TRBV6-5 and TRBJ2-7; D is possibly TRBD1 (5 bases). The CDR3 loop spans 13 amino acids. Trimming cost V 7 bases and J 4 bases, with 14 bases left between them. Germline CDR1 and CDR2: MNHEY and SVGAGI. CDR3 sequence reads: CASNRQLGYEQYF. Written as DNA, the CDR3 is TGTGCCAGCAATCGACAGCTAGGATACGAGCAGTACTTC.

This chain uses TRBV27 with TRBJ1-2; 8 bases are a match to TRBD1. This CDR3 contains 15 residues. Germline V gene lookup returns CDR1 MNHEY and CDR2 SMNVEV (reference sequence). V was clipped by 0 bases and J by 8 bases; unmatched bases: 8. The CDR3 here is CASSLSRTGLEGYTF. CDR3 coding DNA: TGTGCCAGCAGTTTATCGCGGACAGGGTTAGAGGGCTACACCTTC.